The 8 T cell receptor beta chains given below trace back to one sample, sequenced in a study of blood T cell repertoires in COVID-19. Produced via immunoSEQ multiplex PCR; TCRdb's table is partial and in-frame only. Altogether a few hundred thousand clones are present, around 87% being singletons, with the ten largest covering approximately 8%. The sample comprised peripheral blood. These receptor sequences come from a woman in her 50s who had recovered from COVID-19.

The chain has TRBV28 and TRBJ2-2; no clear D gene. Trimming stripped 8 bases from V and 1 base from J, with 5 bases between. The germline V gene encodes CDR1 MDHEN and CDR2 SYDVKM. The CDR3 length is 12 residues. DNA of the CDR3: TGTGCCAGCGGCAGGAACACCGGGGAGCTGTTTTTT. It specifies CASGRNTGELFF.

The V gene is TRBV21-1, the J gene TRBJ1-1; the table names TRBD1, a call not compared with the DNA. TRBV21-1 is a documented pseudogene. This CDR3 region has 13 residues. The CDR3 nucleotides read TGTGCCAGCGACAGGACAGCTAACACTGAAGCTTTCTTT. It is translated as CASDRTANTEAFF.

The rearrangement joins TRBV5-4 to TRBJ2-1; D is unresolved. The CDR3 has 12 amino acids. Germline assignment: CDR1 SGHNT and CDR2 YYREEE (reference sequence). V dropped 0 bases and J dropped 10 bases, with 8 bases sitting between them. This CDR3 reads CASSLAPQEQFF. DNA for the CDR3: TGTGCCAGCAGCTTGGCCCCACAGGAGCAGTTCTTC.

The genes are TRBV5-1 and TRBJ2-7; perhaps TRBD2 as D (7 bases). The V and J ends lost 3 bases and 6 bases respectively, with 19 bases between them. CDR1 and CDR2 from the germline V gene are SGHRS and YFSETQ. The CDR3 extends over 15 amino acids. CDR3 residues: CASSSLRGGTGEQYF. The CDR3 nucleotides read TGCGCCAGCAGCTCCCTGAGGGGGGGAACCGGCGAGCAGTACTTC.

The rearrangement joins TRBV7-9 to TRBJ1-2; no firm D call. V shed 3 bases and J shed 1 base, with 9 bases lying between them. CDR1 and CDR2 from the germline V gene are SEHNR and FQNEAQ (reference sequence). CDR3 length: 14 amino acids. CDR3 nucleotide sequence: TGTGCCAGCAGCTTCGGAGGGAATAACTATGGCTACACCTTC. Translating it yields CASSFGGNNYGYTF. Filled out from reference TRBV7-9 and TRBJ1-2, the complete variable domain reads DTGVSQNPRHKITKRGQNVTFRCDPISEHNRLYWYRQTLGQGPEFLTYFQNEAQLEKSRLLSDRFSAERPKGSFSTLEIQRTEQGDSAMYLCASSFGGNNYGYTFGSGTRLTVV.

In this sample, this clone turned up a few times. The chain recombines TRBV30 with TRBJ2-7, with TRBD2 as a possible D gene (6 bases). There are 13 residues in the CDR3. From germline, CDR1 is GTSNPN and CDR2 SVGIG (reference sequence). The V end was cut by 1 base, the J end by 3 bases, with 10 bases between. CDR3 bases: TGTGCCTGGAGTGCGGGACTGCACTACGAGCAGTACTTC. Its protein product is CAWSAGLHYEQYF.

The rearrangement uses TRBV7-3 and TRBJ2-7; maybe TRBD1 (5 bases). From germline, CDR1 is SGHTA and CDR2 FQGTGA. The CDR3 consists of 14 residues. Trimming left V 5 bases short and J 5 bases short, with 16 bases between. The CDR3 DNA reads as TGTGCCAGCAGCACCAACCAGGGAAGCCACGAGCAGTACTTC. It is translated as CASSTNQGSHEQYF.

This clone has just one count. The chain combines TRBV9 with TRBJ2-7; 11 nucleotides align to TRBD2. Germline CDR1 is SGDLS and CDR2 is YYNGEE. The CDR3 has 14 amino acids. J was trimmed by 9 bases and V by 3 bases; bases with no gene match: 8. The CDR3 sequence is CASSATSGSSWQYF. The CDR3 DNA reads TGTGCCAGCAGCGCAACTAGCGGGAGTTCGTGGCAGTACTTC.